This TCR beta chain is drawn from a study of blood T cell repertoires in COVID-19 (dated by TCRdb to 2019 to 2021). Some background on the complete study: Samples covering the acute and convalescent phases of COVID-19 were provided by collaborators in the United States, Italy and Spain. The material from the prospective study consisted of cDNA or gDNA derived from T cells, B-cell-depleted T cells, or PBMCs. The dataset comprised deeply sampled blood TCRbeta repertoires from subjects exposed to, actively infected with, or recovered from COVID-19. The repertoires were released in a freely available public database meant as a resource for research on the immune response to SARS-CoV-2. The samples were drawn from two sources: the first 160 participants of the ongoing ImmuneRACE study, and 1,254 subjects contributed by 6 global collaborators. Nearly every sample came with metadata listing a de-identified subject ID, COVID-19 status, age in years and sex. HLA class I and class II types, where available, came from metadata supplied by the sample provider rather than from assay-based typing.

In the germline V gene, CDR1 corresponds to KGHSH and CDR2 to LQKENI. From its cysteine to its phenylalanine, the CDR3 spans 14 amino acids. Just the 42-base CDR3 DNA is kept, in frame starting at base 1. V drops 3 bases and J drops 4 bases, leaving 10 bases in between. The immunoSEQ Assay, a bias-controlled multiplex PCR, was used to amplify TCRbeta CDR3 regions from genomic DNA. For the original study's pipeline: The number of nucleated cells in each sample was estimated by amplification of reference gene primers within the assay. Sequence reads were collapsed and filtered to measure the absolute abundance of every unique TCRbeta CDR3 rearrangement. Productive Simpson clonality was computed per sample as the square root of Simpson's diversity index over productive rearrangements. Held by TCRdb, this immuneACCESS table contains in-frame sequences only and omits some clones. Under half of the omission traces to an unresolved V gene where checked; the cause of the rest is unknown. That table furnishes V, J and clone size, whereas the DNA furnished D and trimming. Here the sample has approximately 210,000 clones; approximately 80% occur a single time. Of the sample, roughly 7.8% falls within the top ten clones.

A note on this clone: Its antigen is unknown. Base quality data are lacking; no much larger clone is found one base away.

At one collaborating source in Seattle, patients were enrolled during active infection and were followed longitudinally through the course of disease. Each collaborating institution followed its own protocols to collect whole blood in K2EDTA tubes. For TCRbeta analysis, collaborator samples were shipped as frozen whole blood, as isolated PBMCs, or as DNA extracted from either sample type. The research as a whole found: How much clinical and demographic metadata was included differed by source and by participant, and the metadata was provided uncurated.

The chain was built from TRBV18 and TRBJ1-5; the D gene identity is not certain. The sample consisted of peripheral blood. This sequence was found in a woman of 80 years or more with COVID-19, enrolled during active disease. For the CDR3, the sequence is CASSPAGNNQPQHF. The nucleotide sequence reads TGTGCCAGCTCACCCGCGGGAAATAATCAGCCCCAGCATTTT.